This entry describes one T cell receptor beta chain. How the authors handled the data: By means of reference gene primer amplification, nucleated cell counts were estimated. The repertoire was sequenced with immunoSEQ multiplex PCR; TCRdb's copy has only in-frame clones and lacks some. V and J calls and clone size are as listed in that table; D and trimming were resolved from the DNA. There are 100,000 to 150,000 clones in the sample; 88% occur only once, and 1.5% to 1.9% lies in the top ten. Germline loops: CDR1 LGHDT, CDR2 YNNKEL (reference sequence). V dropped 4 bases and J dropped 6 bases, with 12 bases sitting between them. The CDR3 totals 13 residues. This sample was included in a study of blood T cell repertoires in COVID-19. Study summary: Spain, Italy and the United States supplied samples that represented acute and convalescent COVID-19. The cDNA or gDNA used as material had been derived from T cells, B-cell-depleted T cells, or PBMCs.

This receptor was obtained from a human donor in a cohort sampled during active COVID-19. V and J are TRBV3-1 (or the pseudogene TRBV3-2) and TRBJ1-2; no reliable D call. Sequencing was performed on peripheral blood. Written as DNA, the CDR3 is TGTGCCAGCAGCCTACTGGACGGGAATGGCTACACCTTC. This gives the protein CASSLLDGNGYTF.